This TCR beta chain is drawn from a study of regulatory T cells in long-lasting Graves disease. The CDR3 has 11 residues. Germline V gives CDR1 MNHEY, CDR2 SVGAGI. V was pared by 4 bases and J by 11 bases, with 11 bases between. Time point specified: newly diagnosed GD, antithyroid drugs for less than 3 months. Following extraction of RNA from PBMCs, that RNA was used to make the TCR library. For TCR beta, libraries came from iRepertoire HTBI primers and Arm-PCR of CDR3 regions. TCRdb ran MiXCR on the multiplex PCR reads and lists one entry per CDR3 protein. The sample lists 390,000 or so distinct CDR3 sequences, 12% occurring once. The sample was also linked to a second study, of T cells in Graves' hyperthyroidism and ophthalmopathy. That paper adds: TCR CDR3 underwent first-round RT-PCR with the HTBI primer set.

V gene TRBV6-5 combines with J gene TRBJ1-1, with a weak D call TRBD1 (6 bases). The sequences come from peripheral blood mononuclear cells (PBMCs), collected at new diagnosis, from a patient treated with antithyroid drugs. The receptor comes from a woman aged 18-29 years with Graves disease. CDR3 bases: TGTGCCAGCAGTTGGCAGGGGTTGGCTTTCTTT. Amino acid sequence: CASSWQGLAFF.